The TCR beta chain under discussion was sequenced for a study of molecular identifiers for immune sequencing clone quantification (dated by TCRdb to between 2018 and 2020). In terms of the full investigation: For a replicate experiment, the RNA from either 20,000 or 100,000 naive CD8 T cells was divided into five aliquots, and four of those aliquots went on to sequencing. CD8 T cells were used in a methods study to benchmark molecular-identifier clustering-based TCR repertoire sequencing (MIDCIRS) and TCR RNA copy counting.

The method was PCR. Sequencing used an Illumina HiSeq 4000. Bulk TCR libraries were made following a previously described method, with the TCR primers given in Table S5. Purification of total RNA was performed with the Qiagen AllPrep DNA/RNA kit. Reads from multiple sequencing runs of the same library were pooled before analysis. The original pipeline was this. Reads were retained only if their TCR constant sequence matched exactly, and those retained reads were trimmed to 150 nt and grouped according to their 12-nt molecular barcodes. Reads within each barcode group were sub-clustered using a 15% Levenshtein threshold, and quality-weighted consensus sequences were constructed for each RNA molecule. Non-functional sequences were filtered out, along with any lower-count sequence sitting one edit away from another sequence. Barcode sub-clusters with fewer than 20% of the maximum read count were removed, based on fitting two negative binomial distributions. TCRdb reprocessed the public reads (quality trimming at Q25 with fastp, clone calling with MiXCR) and kept in-frame beta chains. Every entry covers one CDR3 protein and lists the most common genes and DNA from its rows. TCRdb, not the authors, supplied the V and J calls. This sample holds approximately 670,000 distinct CDR3 sequences; just under 20% were observed only once. The ten largest account for 0.85% of the sample.

Libraries of naive CD8 T cells were built from 20,000 to 1,000,000 sorted cells, with 10%, 30% or 50% of the purified RNA used. Naive CD8 T cells were FACS-sorted as CD8+CD4-CCR7+CD45RA+ on a BD FACSAria II into RLT Plus buffer. Approximately eleven TCR copies' worth of Jurkat RNA were spiked into roughly 19,000-1,000,000 naive CD8 T cell samples to test detection sensitivity. CD8 T cells were enriched with RosetteSep CD8+ T Cell Enrichment Cocktail and Ficoll-Paque, followed by ACK red cell lysis. Results and caveats for the whole study, not just this receptor: Modeling gave around 3 recovered TCR RNA copies per cell versus 8 to 10 by digital PCR, implying approximately 30% capture efficiency. The naive libraries included spiked-in Jurkat TCR RNA (under eleven copies' worth), and this Jurkat TCR RNA is not part of the donor repertoire. Without barcode sub-clustering, chimeric consensus sequences inflated TCR diversity; chimeras reached as high as 47%. In CMV-specific effector cells, clones with more than 20 RNA copies contained over 97% of molecules, whereas in naive cells such clones contained under 1% of molecules. The sizes of highly expanded clones could end up underestimated when identical TCR molecules share a barcode. Spiked-in Jurkat TCR RNA equal to a single cell's worth was reported to be detectable even within 1,100,000 naive CD8 T cells.

This clonotype is a singleton in its sample. What this receptor recognizes is not known. Being one base from a much bigger clone, this may be a read error. CDR1 and CDR2 are drawn from the germline V gene: SGHDT, YYEEEE. The CDR3 numbers 15 residues from cysteine through phenylalanine. The retained sequence is limited to the CDR3, 45 bases, with the frame set at the first base. V is reduced by 0 bases and J by 6 bases, leaving a spacing of 15 bases between them. This clonotype was obtained from a human donor in good health. Some libraries in this study had Jurkat cell RNA spiked in. The sample consisted of naive CD8+ T cells from blood, with Jurkat cell RNA spiked in. According to the study, the label for this sample's cell subset or site signals: FACS-sorted CD8+CD4-CCR7+CD45RA+ naive T cells. The chain couples TRBV5-6 to TRBJ1-1, with the D gene not confidently named. For the CDR3, the sequence is CASSLGPVSTSEAFF. The bases read TGTGCCAGCAGCTTGGGTCCGGTGTCGACCTCTGAAGCTTTCTTT.